The 23 T cell receptor beta chains presented below share a single source sample, sequenced in a study of molecular identifiers for immune sequencing clone quantification. TCRdb processed the PCR reads anew with MiXCR; each CDR3 protein has one entry. This table holds some 100,000 distinct CDR3 sequences, under 40% found once. The sample taken for sequencing was naive CD8+ T cells from blood, with Jurkat cell RNA spiked in. Stated subset: FACS-sorted CD8+CD4-CCR7+CD45RA+ naive T cells. These receptors came from a human donor in good health. Some libraries in this study had Jurkat cell RNA spiked in.

This clonotype was counted only a few times. This chain joins TRBV7-9 and TRBJ2-7; 12 bases are shared with TRBD1. The CDR3 is made up of 13 amino acids. Germline assignment: CDR1 SEHNR and CDR2 FQNEAQ (reference sequence). The J segment lost 5 bases and the V segment lost 6 bases, leaving 2 bases of the junction unmatched. Here the CDR3 DNA reads TGTGCCAGCAGTTGGGACAGGGGGCACGAGCAGTACTTC. Translation: CASSWDRGHEQYF.

This clonotype showed up just a few times. The chain links TRBV7-8 to TRBJ1-4; D is uncertain. This CDR3 contains 14 residues. Trimming cost V 5 bases and J 6 bases, with 13 bases left between them. Germline CDR1 SGHVS, CDR2 FQNEAQ. CDR3 residues: CASSASTRHEKLFF. CDR3 coding DNA: TGTGCCAGCAGCGCAAGTACAAGACATGAAAAACTGTTTTTT. The full variable domain, rest sourced from reference TRBV7-8 and TRBJ1-4, is GAGVSQSPRYKVAKRGQDVALRCDPISGHVSLFWYQQALGQGPEFLTYFQNEAQLDKSGLPSDRFFAERPEGSVSTLKIQRTQQEDSAVYLCASSASTRHEKLFFGSGTQLSVL.

The chain is built from TRBV5-6 and TRBJ2-2; D gene unclear. Germline V gives CDR1 SGHDT, CDR2 YYEEEE. This CDR3 has 17 residues. V gave up 3 bases and J gave up 1 base, with 16 bases separating them. In DNA form, the CDR3 reads TGTGCCAGCAGCTACCCTCCGCCGGGTAGGAACACCGGGGAGCTGTTTTTT. This translates into CASSYPPPGRNTGELFF.

This chain links TRBV20-1 with TRBJ2-3; 7 bases fit TRBD2. CDR3 length equals 20 residues. V gave up 5 bases and J gave up 3 bases; unmatched junction bases: 26. Per germline, CDR1 DFQATT and CDR2 SNEGSKA (reference sequence). This CDR3 is CSALALIGEGHGHTTDTQYF. The CDR3 DNA is TGCAGTGCTTTAGCTTTGATAGGGGAGGGCCACGGGCATACGACAGATACGCAGTATTTT.

This clonotype was observed a handful of times. A read error may be the cause here, since a much bigger clone is one base away. The chain recombines TRBV29-1 with TRBJ1-2; D gene unclear. CDR1 is SQVTM and CDR2 is ANQGSEA in the germline V gene. This CDR3 is 13 amino acids long. The V and J ends lost 1 base and 10 bases respectively, with 16 bases between them. DNA of the CDR3: TGCAGCGTTGAAGTGTTTACAGCCCGTCTCTACACCTTC. This sequence encodes CSVEVFTARLYTF. The full variable domain, its missing parts supplied by reference TRBV29-1 and TRBJ1-2, is SAVISQKPSRDICQRGTSLTIQCQVDSQVTMMFWYRQQPGQSLTLIATANQGSEATYESGFVIDKFPISRPNLTFSTLTVSNMSPEDSSIYLCSVEVFTARLYTFGSGTRLTVV.

This CDR3 is CASSLPSGNSYEQYF. CDR3 bases: TGTGCCAGCAGTTTACCTAGCGGAAACTCCTACGAGCAGTACTTC. The chain links TRBV28 to TRBJ2-7, with TRBD2 matching over 7 bases. The CDR3 is made up of 15 amino acids. V shed 2 bases and J 0 bases; nucleotides not matched to a gene: 4. Germline V gene lookup returns CDR1 MDHEN and CDR2 SYDVKM.

The chain carries TRBV28 and TRBJ2-5, with D unclear. Germline CDR1 reads MDHEN; CDR2 reads SYDVKM. This CDR3 spans 12 amino acids. Trimming left V 2 bases short and J 9 bases short, with 10 bases between. CDR3 in DNA: TGTGCCAGCAGTTTACAAGGAGTGGCCCAGTACTTC. The encoded protein is CASSLQGVAQYF. Full variable domain (remainder filled in from reference TRBV28 and TRBJ2-5): DVKVTQSSRYLVKRTGEKVFLECVQDMDHENMFWYRQDPGLGLRLIYFSYDVKMKEKGDIPEGYSVSREKKERFSLILESASTNQTSMYLCASSLQGVAQYFGPGTRLLVL.

The chain is built from TRBV28 and TRBJ2-7; unclear D gene. This CDR3 spans 11 amino acids. Trimming left V 4 bases short and J 8 bases short, with 9 bases between. Germline values: CDR1 MDHEN, CDR2 SYDVKM. This CDR3 is CASSYSPQQYF. Written as DNA, the CDR3 is TGTGCCAGCAGTTACTCACCCCAGCAGTACTTC.

This clonotype was observed many times. The chain carries TRBV29-1 and TRBJ2-2; no definite D call. CDR1 and CDR2 from the germline V gene are SQVTM and ANQGSEA. There are 13 residues in the CDR3. The V and J ends lost 6 bases and 0 bases respectively, with 8 bases between them. The CDR3 sequence: CSVEITNTGELFF. CDR3 bases: TGCAGCGTGGAAATTACGAACACCGGGGAGCTGTTTTTT.

For this clonotype: This CDR3 is missing its conserved last phenylalanine or tryptophan, likely due to a read error. It is unclear where the CDR3 begins or ends on the DNA, so no DNA is shown, and the CDR3 is as TCRdb lists it. This chain links TRBV21-1 with TRBJ1-5; the D call in the table, TRBD1, was not verified against the DNA. TRBV21-1 is noted as a pseudogene. The CDR3 spans 16 amino acids, including both terminal residues. Here the CDR3 reads CASSLIHRDRRRTQHI.

This clonotype has a handful of counts. V usage is TRBV5-3 and J usage is TRBJ2-7, with D possibly matching TRBD2 (9 bases). TRBV5-3 is an ORF, and what it does is uncertain. Trimming removed 8 bases at V and 7 bases at J, with 19 bases between. The CDR3 spans 13 residues. This CDR3 reads CASSGGTGVEQYF. CDR3 in DNA: TGTGCCAGCAGCGGGGGGACAGGAGTTGAGCAGTACTTC.

Concerning this clonotype itself: This is likely a read error, given that the CDR3 carries no conserved phenylalanine or tryptophan at its end. This chain uses TRBV7-9 with TRBJ2-3; D unresolved. The CDR3 consists of 14 residues. V gave up 6 bases and J gave up 2 bases, with 12 bases separating them. Germline-derived CDR1 and CDR2 are SEHNR and FQNEAQ (reference sequence). The CDR3 sequence: CASSCNSHTDTQYL. DNA for the CDR3: TGTGCCAGCAGTTGTAACTCACACACAGATACGCAGTATTTA.

Concerning this clonotype itself: A much larger clonotype is one base distant, so this may be a read error. V and J are TRBV7-9 and TRBJ2-3, with D possibly TRBD2 on 6 matching bases. This CDR3 is 14 amino acids long. Germline values: CDR1 SEHNR, CDR2 FQNEAQ (reference sequence). CDR3 bases: TGTGCCAGCGGCTTAGCGGACGGCACAGATACGCAGTATTTT. Translation gives CASGLADGTDTQYF. The variable domain in full, completed from reference TRBV7-9 and TRBJ2-3, reads DTGVSQNPRHKITKRGQNVTFRCDPISEHNRLYWYRQTLGQGPEFLTYFQNEAQLEKSRLLSDRFSAERPKGSFSTLEIQRTEQGDSAMYLCASGLADGTDTQYFGPGTRLTVL.

This clonotype was counted ten times or more. This chain joins TRBV13 and TRBJ2-5; TRBD2 might be the D (6 bases). The CDR3 length is 16 residues. Per germline, CDR1 PRHDT and CDR2 FYEKMQ (reference sequence). Trimming cost V 0 bases and J 0 bases, with 11 bases left between them. The CDR3 spells CASSLGELANQETQYF. CDR3 bases: TGTGCCAGCAGCTTAGGTGAACTAGCAAACCAAGAGACCCAGTACTTC.

In its sample, this clonotype was seen a few times. The rearrangement joins TRBV28 to TRBJ2-7; TRBD2 matches 11 bases. This CDR3 contains 15 residues. Germline CDR1 reads MDHEN; CDR2 reads SYDVKM. With 4 bases clipped from V and 3 bases from J, the junction kept 5 bases outside the gene matches. For the CDR3, the DNA is TGTGCCAGCAGTTCCCCCGGGACTAGCGGCTACGAGCAGTACTTC. Translation: CASSSPGTSGYEQYF.

Comment on this clonotype: Given a much more abundant clone one base away, this may be a read error. The J gene is TRBJ1-1, the V gene TRBV20-1; no definite D call. CDR3 length equals 11 residues. Germline CDR1 DFQATT, CDR2 SNEGSKA (reference sequence). Trimming pared 3 bases from V and 4 bases from J, leaving 6 bases between. The CDR3 loop reads CSASRITEAFF. The DNA of the CDR3 is TGCAGTGCTAGTAGGATCACTGAAGCTTTCTTT.

Ten or more counts support this clonotype. The V call is TRBV25-1, the J call TRBJ2-1; unclear D gene. The CDR3 extends over 15 amino acids. Trimming took off 4 bases at V and 0 bases at J, with 10 bases between the two ends. Germline V gene lookup returns CDR1 MGHDK and CDR2 SYGVNS. This CDR3 is CASSVLPSSYNEQFF. The CDR3 DNA is TGTGCCAGCAGTGTCCTGCCTAGCTCCTACAATGAGCAGTTCTTC.

This clonotype was counted at least ten times. This chain links TRBV7-9 with TRBJ1-1; unclear D gene. V lost 8 bases and J lost 2, with 6 bases in between. The CDR3 spans 11 residues. The germline CDR1 and CDR2 sequences are SEHNR and FQNEAQ (reference sequence). As DNA, the CDR3 is TGTGCCAGCGTTACTAACACTGAAGCTTTCTTT. Translation: CASVTNTEAFF.

As regards this clonotype: This may be a read error, as it is one base from a much larger clone. The V call is TRBV4-3, the J call TRBJ1-1; 7 nucleotides align to TRBD1. Germline values: CDR1 LGHNA, CDR2 YSLEER. CDR3 length: 12 amino acids. The CDR3 sequence: CASSQGSDRVLF. As DNA, the CDR3 is TGCGCCAGCAGCCAAGGTTCTGACAGGGTACTCTTT.

This chain connects TRBV5-6 to TRBJ2-1; 8 bases align to TRBD1. The CDR3 loop spans 14 amino acids. Germline values: CDR1 SGHDT, CDR2 YYEEEE. V was pared by 5 bases and J by 6 bases, with 7 bases of the junction left unmatched. The chain's CDR3 is CASSPGTGFNEQFF. The CDR3 DNA follows: TGTGCCAGCAGTCCCGGGACAGGTTTCAATGAGCAGTTCTTC.

The CDR3 here is CASSEAHRTSFTYEQYF. The CDR3, as DNA: TGTGCCAGCAGTGAAGCGCATCGGACTTCCTTTACCTACGAGCAGTACTTC. This rearrangement joins TRBV6-1 to TRBJ2-7, with a tentative D call TRBD2 (5 bases). Germline V gives CDR1 MNHNS, CDR2 SASEGT. This CDR3 has 17 residues. The V end was cut by 0 bases, the J end by 2 bases, with 17 bases between.

Concerning this clonotype: An end of the junction differs from the germline gene, which may be a read error. This chain connects TRBV7-9 to TRBJ2-7; D unresolved. Germline values: CDR1 SEHNR, CDR2 FQNEAQ (reference sequence). This CDR3 region has 12 residues. The CDR3 nucleotides are TGTGCCAACAGCTACGGAGCCTACGAGCAGTACTTC. It specifies CANSYGAYEQYF. Together with reference TRBV7-9 and TRBJ2-7, the CDR3 gives the full variable domain: DTGVSQNPRHKITKRGQNVTFRCDPISEHNRLYWYRQTLGQGPEFLTYFQNEAQLEKSRLLSDRFSAERPKGSFSTLEIQRTEQGDSAMYLCANSYGAYEQYFGPGTRLTVT.

Notes on this clonotype: One junction end does not reproduce the germline sequence, and a read error may be involved. This chain connects TRBV12-3 or TRBV12-4 to TRBJ2-7; 9 bases match TRBD1. The CDR3 has 14 residues. DNA of the CDR3: TGTGCCGGCAGCTCCGGGACAGGGTGGTACGAGCAGTACTTC. Residues: CAGSSGTGWYEQYF.